Listed below are T cell receptor beta chains from one sample, sequenced in a study of response to subunit inactivated influenza vaccine. TCRdb reprocessed the RT-PCR reads with MiXCR, giving one entry per CDR3 protein. The top ten clones hold 13% of a sample with more than 450,000 distinct CDR3 sequences, 7.6% of them seen once. The material was PBMCs from blood, obtained less than 30 months after vaccination. The receptors here all came from a man aged 50-75 years who received an inactivated influenza vaccine. Each CDR3 is given with its conserved first and last residue. D genes are given only for firm matches. Some rows mark clone size as missing; the rest say once, few, many or name a class of expanded clone.

CDR3 | DNA | D | J | size | V
CASSQEDRANVLTF | TGTGCCAGCAGCCAAGAGGACAGGGCCAACGTCCTGACTTTC | - | TRBJ2-6 | - | TRBV3-1
CASSPKDRVGYEQYF | TGTGCCAGCAGTCCCAAGGACAGGGTGGGCTACGAGCAGTACTTC | TRBD1 | TRBJ2-7 | few | TRBV12-3/TRBV12-4
CAISEPDRGWYEQYF | TGTGCCATCAGTGAGCCGGACAGGGGTTGGTACGAGCAGTACTTC | TRBD1 | TRBJ2-7 | few | TRBV10-3
CASRVQGLDRPQHF | TGTGCCAGCAGGGTACAGGGTCTTGACCGACCCCAGCATTTT | - | TRBJ1-5 | - | TRBV6-1
CASSTRTSPDTQYF | TGTGCCAGCAGCACCCGGACTAGTCCAGATACGCAGTATTTT | TRBD2 | TRBJ2-3 | - | TRBV3-1
CASSQDRIQPQHF | TGTGCCAGCAGCCAGGACAGGATTCAGCCCCAGCATTTT | TRBD1 | TRBJ1-5 | many | TRBV12-3/TRBV12-4
CASSFKTSYYNSPLHF | TGTGCCAGCAGTTTTAAAACCTCTTATTATAATTCACCCCTCCACTTT | - | TRBJ1-6 | few | TRBV28
CASSLTAGADTEAFF | TGCGCCAGCAGCCTGACAGCAGGGGCGGACACTGAAGCTTTCTTT | - | TRBJ1-1 | - | TRBV4-1
CASSKGSRHTDTQYF | TGTGCCAGCAGTAAGGGGTCCCGCCACACAGATACGCAGTATTTT | - | TRBJ2-3 | few | TRBV25-1
CASSPGWDTDTQYF | TGCGCCAGCAGCCCAGGCTGGGACACAGATACGCAGTATTTT | - | TRBJ2-3 | few | TRBV5-1
CAISDNSGNTIYF | TGTGCCATCAGTGACAACTCTGGAAACACCATATATTTT | - | TRBJ1-3 | many | TRBV10-3
CASSTLGGRNEQFF | TGTGCCAGCAGTACCCTGGGGGGGAGGAATGAGCAGTTCTTC | TRBD2 | TRBJ2-1 | - | TRBV6-2/TRBV6-3
CASSVGGGEAFF | TGTGCCAGCAGCGTAGGGGGGGGCGAAGCTTTCTTT | - | TRBJ1-1 | - | TRBV9
CASSRNWDSSYNEQFF | TGTGCCAGCAGCCGGAATTGGGACAGCTCCTACAATGAGCAGTTCTTC | TRBD1 | TRBJ2-1 | - | TRBV6-1
CASSSRELSYNEQFF | TGTGCCAGCAGCTCCCGGGAGTTATCCTACAATGAGCAGTTCTTC | - | TRBJ2-1 | - | TRBV7-9
CASSLGNSNQPQHF | TGCGCCAGCAGCTTGGGAAATAGCAATCAGCCCCAGCATTTT | - | TRBJ1-5 | many | TRBV5-1
CSAPRRTGRTGELFF | TGCAGTGCCCCTCGCAGGACAGGTCGAACCGGGGAGCTGTTTTTT | TRBD1 | TRBJ2-2 | few | TRBV20-1
CASSSGPPGGQPQHF | TGTGCCAGCAGCTCTGGGCCCCCAGGGGGTCAGCCCCAGCATTTT | TRBD1 | TRBJ1-5 | many | TRBV5-6
CAWSLGADTQYF | TGTGCCTGGAGTCTTGGGGCAGATACGCAGTATTTT | - | TRBJ2-3 | - | TRBV30
CASSPGTGGKDTQYF | TGTGCCAGCAGTCCCGGGACAGGGGGCAAAGATACGCAGTATTTT | TRBD1 | TRBJ2-3 | few | TRBV12-3/TRBV12-4
CASSRIEGLAGAGEQYF | TGTGCCAGCAGCAGAATCGAGGGACTAGCGGGAGCGGGTGAGCAGTACTTC | TRBD2 | TRBJ2-7 | few | TRBV9
CSAFETAYTGELFF | TGCAGTGCTTTCGAGACAGCTTACACCGGGGAGCTGTTTTTT | - | TRBJ2-2 | few | TRBV20-1
CSASRQVSDTQYF | TGCAGTGCTAGCCGGCAGGTCTCGGATACGCAGTATTTT | - | TRBJ2-3 | many | TRBV20-1
CASSQGALAGVTDTQYF | TGCGCCAGCAGCCAAGGCGCTCTCGCGGGAGTCACAGATACGCAGTATTTT | TRBD2 | TRBJ2-3 | few | TRBV4-3
CASSLGLRDSLVLAQYF | TGTGCCAGCAGCTTAGGCCTACGGGACTCCCTCGTATTGGCCCAGTACTTC | - | TRBJ2-5 | - | TRBV7-9
CSVETGEQYF | TGCAGCGTTGAAACCGGAGAGCAGTATTTT | - | TRBJ2-3 | few | TRBV29-1
CSARKLAGGYQETQYF | TGCAGTGCTAGGAAGCTAGCGGGGGGGTACCAAGAGACCCAGTACTTC | TRBD2 | TRBJ2-5 | few | TRBV20-1
CASRRSGAGTNQETQYF | TGTGCCAGCAGGCGATCGGGAGCGGGGACTAACCAAGAGACCCAGTACTTC | TRBD2 | TRBJ2-5 | - | TRBV25-1
CASSLGGQGKGEQYF | TGTGCCAGCAGCTTGGGAGGACAGGGGAAGGGCGAGCAGTACTTC | TRBD1 | TRBJ2-7 | - | TRBV5-5
CASSSGQGRDF | TGTGCCAGCAGTTCGGGACAGGGCAGGGACTTC | TRBD1 | TRBJ2-7 | few | TRBV28
CASSEGRAGSNQPQHF | TGTGCCAGCAGTGAAGGGCGGGCCGGGAGCAATCAGCCCCAGCATTTT | - | TRBJ1-5 | few | TRBV2
CASSLGEISTDTQYF | TGTGCCAGCAGCTTAGGGGAGATCAGCACAGATACGCAGTATTTT | - | TRBJ2-3 | few | TRBV7-2
CASSPSGSFHEQYF | TGTGCCAGCAGCCCTAGCGGGAGTTTCCACGAGCAGTACTTC | TRBD2 | TRBJ2-7 | - | TRBV7-8
CASSAGHRQGFQETQYF | TGTGCCAGCAGCGCAGGCCACCGACAGGGGTTCCAAGAGACCCAGTACTTC | TRBD1 | TRBJ2-5 | - | TRBV9
CASELGGPGDTQYF | TGTGCCAGCGAGCTAGGGGGGCCAGGGGATACGCAGTATTTT | - | TRBJ2-3 | - | TRBV6-1
CASRLGRGQKNSPLHF | TGTGCCAGCAGATTAGGAAGGGGACAGAAAAATTCACCCCTCCACTTT | TRBD1 | TRBJ1-6 | few | TRBV11-2
CASSFGGRVVDTQYF | TGTGCCAGCAGCTTTGGGGGGAGAGTAGTAGATACGCAGTATTTT | - | TRBJ2-3 | few | TRBV11-2
CASSSRDRGYLYEQYF | TGTGCCAGCAGCTCGCGGGACAGGGGATATCTCTACGAGCAGTACTTC | TRBD1 | TRBJ2-7 | many | TRBV7-9
CSVEDMTVLRTQYF | TGCAGCGTTGAAGATATGACGGTCTTACGGACCCAGTACTTC | - | TRBJ2-5 | many | TRBV29-1
CASSVDRDISPEAFF | TGTGCCAGCAGCGTGGATCGGGACATCTCCCCTGAAGCTTTCTTT | - | TRBJ1-1 | - | TRBV9
CSAREGSGKVTQYF | TGCAGTGCTAGAGAGGGTAGCGGGAAGGTGACCCAGTACTTC | TRBD2 | TRBJ2-5 | few | TRBV20-1
CASSEVVRAPEQYF | TGTGCCAGCAGTGAGGTAGTCCGCGCCCCAGAGCAGTACTTC | - | TRBJ2-7 | few | TRBV2
CASSLGSGQNNYGYTF | TGCGCCAGCAGCTTGGGATCGGGACAGAATAACTATGGCTACACCTTC | TRBD1 | TRBJ1-2 | - | TRBV5-1
CASSKYRATNEKLFF | TGCGCCAGCAGCAAGTACAGGGCAACTAATGAAAAACTGTTTTTT | - | TRBJ1-4 | many | TRBV4-3
CASSPDGRDSDEQFF | TGTGCCAGCTCACCGGATGGCCGGGATAGCGATGAGCAGTTCTTC | - | TRBJ2-1 | - | TRBV18
CASSTGTSGGLTEQFF | TGCGCCAGCAGCACCGGGACTAGCGGGGGCCTGACTGAGCAGTTCTTC | TRBD2 | TRBJ2-1 | many | TRBV5-1
CASRAEGDTQYF | TGTGCCAGCAGGGCCGAGGGCGATACGCAGTATTTT | - | TRBJ2-3 | - | TRBV7-2
CAISDRQSSYEQYF | TGTGCCATCAGTGACAGGCAGAGCTCCTACGAGCAGTACTTC | - | TRBJ2-7 | many | TRBV10-3
CASSPSGGYAYEQYF | TGTGCCAGCTCCCCTAGCGGGGGTTACGCCTACGAGCAGTACTTC | TRBD2 | TRBJ2-7 | few | TRBV9
CASSSDGLYEQYF | TGCGCCAGCAGCTCGGATGGGCTTTACGAGCAGTACTTC | - | TRBJ2-7 | - | TRBV5-1
CASTREFGATNEKLFF | TGTGCCAGCACTAGGGAATTCGGAGCAACTAATGAAAAACTGTTTTTT | - | TRBJ1-4 | - | TRBV2
CASSPRWGASGNTIYF | TGTGCCAGTAGCCCCCGGTGGGGGGCCTCTGGAAACACCATATATTTT | - | TRBJ1-3 | - | TRBV7-2
CSVEDEKDTIYF | TGCAGCGTTGAAGATGAAAAAGACACCATATATTTT | - | TRBJ1-3 | many | TRBV29-1
CASSYSKNTEAFF | TGTGCCAGCAGTTATTCGAAGAACACTGAAGCTTTCTTT | - | TRBJ1-1 | - | TRBV6-6
CASSYNSRSNYGYTF | TGTGCCAGCAGTTACAACAGCCGATCTAACTATGGCTACACCTTC | - | TRBJ1-2 | many | TRBV6-5
CASSYSKNTRQGGNQPQHF | TGTGCCAGCAGTTACTCGAAGAATACTAGGCAGGGGGGCAATCAGCCCCAGCATTTT | TRBD1 | TRBJ1-5 | - | TRBV6-5
CASSTSVGTNSPLHF | TGCGCCAGCAGCACCTCAGTGGGGACTAATTCACCCCTCCACTTT | - | TRBJ1-6 | - | TRBV5-1
CASSLETGRNTGELFF | TGCGCCAGCAGCTTAGAAACAGGGAGGAACACCGGGGAGCTGTTTTTT | - | TRBJ2-2 | - | TRBV5-1
CSVNTGGAAEQYF | TGCAGCGTCAACACAGGGGGCGCGGCCGAGCAGTACTTC | TRBD1 | TRBJ2-7 | few | TRBV29-1
CASSYSRVGGTSTDTQYF | TGTGCCAGCAGTTATTCAAGGGTGGGGGGGACTTCCACAGATACGCAGTATTTT | TRBD2 | TRBJ2-3 | - | TRBV6-5